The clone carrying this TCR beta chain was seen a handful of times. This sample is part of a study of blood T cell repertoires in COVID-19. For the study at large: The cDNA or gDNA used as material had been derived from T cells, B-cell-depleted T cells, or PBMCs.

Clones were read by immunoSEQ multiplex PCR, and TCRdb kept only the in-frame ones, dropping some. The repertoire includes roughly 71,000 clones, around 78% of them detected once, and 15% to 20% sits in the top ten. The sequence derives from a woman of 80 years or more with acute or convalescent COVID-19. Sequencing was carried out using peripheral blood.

In DNA, the CDR3 is TGTGCCAGCAGCTTGGATCTAGCGGTCCTCTACGAGCAGTACTTC. Translation: CASSLDLAVLYEQYF. The chain uses TRBV5-5 and TRBJ2-7, with TRBD2 identical over 7 bases. This CDR3 spans 15 amino acids. Germline lookup yields CDR1 SGHKS and CDR2 YYEKEE (reference sequence). V trimming: 0 bases; J trimming: 3 bases; junction bases outside the gene matches: 6.